One sample yielded the 18 T cell receptor beta chains listed below, sequenced in a study of cytomegalovirus exposure and HLA in healthy donors. Researchers ran the PCR with 60 Vbeta and 13 Jbeta primers. Profiling relied on immunoSEQ multiplex PCR, and the TCRdb table lists in-frame clones only, not all of them. The profile shows fewer than 350,000 clones, around nine tenths of them singletons. The sequencing sample was made of PBMCs. These receptors were collected from a woman aged 18-29 years in good health and CMV-seronegative.

J is TRBJ2-5 and V is TRBV6-6; a possible D gene is TRBD2 (6 bases). Trimming took 4 bases from V and 2 from J, leaving 11 bases between them. Germline lookup yields CDR1 MNHNY and CDR2 SVGAGI (reference sequence). CDR3 size: 14 residues. DNA for the CDR3: TGTGCCAGCAGTTCGCTGGGGGGTCAAGAGACCCAGTACTTC. This gives the protein CASSSLGGQETQYF.

This chain uses TRBV6-5 with TRBJ1-2, with D perhaps TRBD1 (6 bases). The CDR3 totals 13 residues. The V end lost 3 bases, the J end lost 4 bases, and 9 bases lay between the germline ends. Germline V gives CDR1 MNHEY, CDR2 SVGAGI. The CDR3 spells CASSYTGIYGYTF. CDR3 DNA sequence: TGTGCCAGCAGTTATACAGGGATCTATGGCTACACCTTC.

This clone was observed once. V usage is TRBV29-1 and J usage is TRBJ1-2; a possible D gene is TRBD1 (5 bases). Germline V gene sequence: CDR1 SQVTM, CDR2 ANQGSEA. The CDR3 is 13 amino acids. V was trimmed by 4 bases and J by 2 bases, leaving 11 bases between them. CDR3 nucleotide sequence: TGCAGCGTTGGGGGGGTGGTCAACTATGGCTACACCTTC. Protein sequence: CSVGGVVNYGYTF.

The rearrangement links TRBV7-9 to TRBJ1-1; D is perhaps TRBD1 (5 bases). V lost 1 base, J lost 4 bases, and 7 bases lay in between. In germline, CDR1 is SEHNR, CDR2 FQNEAQ (reference sequence). The CDR3 is 13 residues long. CDR3 loop: CASSLEGVTEAFF. CDR3 nucleotides: TGTGCCAGCAGCTTAGAAGGGGTCACTGAAGCTTTCTTT. Filled out from reference TRBV7-9 and TRBJ1-1, the complete variable domain reads DTGVSQNPRHKITKRGQNVTFRCDPISEHNRLYWYRQTLGQGPEFLTYFQNEAQLEKSRLLSDRFSAERPKGSFSTLEIQRTEQGDSAMYLCASSLEGVTEAFFGQGTRLTVV.

V and J are TRBV2 and TRBJ2-5; perhaps TRBD2 as D (6 bases). Germline lookup yields CDR1 SNHLY and CDR2 FYNNEI. Trimming cost V 5 bases and J 0 bases, with 16 bases left between them. CDR3 length: 16 amino acids. CDR3 nucleotide sequence: TGTGCCAGCAGTTTCGGGGGTAGCGGCTACCAAGAGACCCAGTACTTC. Its protein product is CASSFGGSGYQETQYF.

V gene TRBV5-8 combines with J gene TRBJ1-1; D is perhaps TRBD1 (5 bases). Germline values: CDR1 SGHTS, CDR2 YDEGEE. V gave up 2 bases and J gave up 1 base, with 18 bases separating them. CDR3 length: 17 residues. CDR3 loop: CASSLLHGALPNTEAFF. The DNA for the CDR3 is TGTGCCAGCAGCTTACTCCATGGGGCACTTCCGAACACTGAAGCTTTCTTT.

This chain's CDR3 is CSAWTLGMTEAFF. DNA of the CDR3: TGCAGCGCTTGGACTCTTGGGATGACTGAAGCTTTCTTT. This chain uses TRBV29-1 with TRBJ1-1, with unresolved D. Germline V CDR1 and CDR2: SQVTM, ANQGSEA. With 7 bases removed from V and 5 bases from J, the gap between germline ends came to 17 bases. This CDR3 region has 13 residues.

V usage is TRBV9 and J usage is TRBJ2-7; 8 bases match TRBD2. The germline V gene has CDR1 SGDLS and CDR2 YYNGEE. V trimming: 0 bases; J trimming: 9 bases; junction bases outside the gene matches: 8. CDR3 length equals 14 residues. The CDR3 is CASSVDPAGGGQYF. In DNA form, the CDR3 reads TGTGCCAGCAGCGTAGATCCGGCGGGGGGTGGGCAGTACTTC. The entire variable domain, with the rest obtained from reference TRBV9 and TRBJ2-7, is as follows: DSGVTQTPKHLITATGQRVTLRCSPRSGDLSVYWYQQSLDQGLQFLIQYYNGEERAKGNILERFSAQQFPDLHSELNLSSLELGDSALYFCASSVDPAGGGQYFGPGTRLTVT.

The chain recombines TRBV5-4 with TRBJ2-5, with TRBD2 matching 7 bases. CDR1 and CDR2 (germline): SGHNT, YYREEE (reference sequence). J gave up 5 bases and V 1 base, and 11 bases lay outside the gene matches. The CDR3 sequence is 16 residues long. CDR3 DNA: TGTGCCAGCAGCTTGTTTCCGGGGGGTACCCGGGAGACCCAGTACTTC. Translation gives CASSLFPGGTRETQYF.

The sample holds one count of this clone. The chain has TRBV6-4 and TRBJ2-1; unclear D gene. The V and J ends lost 6 bases and 3 bases respectively, with 6 bases between them. The CDR3 sequence is 12 residues long. Germline V gene sequence: CDR1 MRHNA, CDR2 SNTAGT. CDR3 DNA sequence: TGTGCCAGCAGGGACCGCTACAATGAGCAGTTCTTC. Encoded protein: CASRDRYNEQFF.

J is TRBJ1-1 and V is TRBV5-8; 10 bases are a match to TRBD1. From germline, CDR1 is SGHTS and CDR2 YDEGEE. V gave up 2 bases and J gave up 3 bases; unmatched junction bases: 10. This CDR3 is built from 17 residues. The CDR3 DNA reads as TGTGCCAGCAGCTTTTGGACCGGGACAGGGGCTCACACTGAAGCTTTCTTT. As protein: CASSFWTGTGAHTEAFF.

The chain is built from TRBV7-8 and TRBJ1-5, with TRBD1 as a possible D gene (6 bases). CDR1 and CDR2 from the germline V gene are SGHVS and FQNEAQ. CDR3 length: 16 residues. Deletions cut 1 base from V and 7 bases from J, with 17 bases between. This chain's CDR3 is CASSLGQEGLRQPQHF. The CDR3 DNA sequence: TGTGCCAGCAGCTTAGGACAGGAAGGGCTCAGACAGCCCCAGCATTTT.

J is TRBJ2-3 and V is TRBV6-5; tentative D call: TRBD2 (6 bases). From germline, CDR1 is MNHEY and CDR2 SVGAGI. V was trimmed by 7 bases and J by 1 base, leaving 9 bases between them. The CDR3 runs to 13 residues. For the CDR3, the DNA is TGTGCCAGCACCGGGGGACGCACAGATACGCAGTATTTT. Translation: CASTGGRTDTQYF.

This chain joins TRBV29-1 and TRBJ2-7; maybe TRBD1 (5 bases). Germline CDR1 is SQVTM and CDR2 is ANQGSEA. This CDR3 has 12 amino acids. V dropped 5 bases and J dropped 3 bases, with 11 bases sitting between them. This chain's CDR3 is CSVIGHDYEQYF. CDR3 nucleotide sequence: TGCAGCGTTATAGGACACGACTACGAGCAGTACTTC.

The chain joins TRBV11-1 to TRBJ2-3; D might be TRBD2 (5 bases). The germline V and J ends were trimmed by 5 bases and 2 bases, with 20 bases remaining between them. This CDR3 is built from 17 residues. The germline V gene has CDR1 SGHAT and CDR2 FQDESV (reference sequence). The CDR3, as DNA: TGTGCCAGCAGCGATCCGAGGGAAGGGTCATACACAGATACGCAGTATTTT. Translation: CASSDPREGSYTDTQYF.

The rearrangement uses TRBV6-9 and TRBJ1-2; 9 bases map to TRBD1. Unmatched junction bases numbered 7, after V lost 11 bases and J lost 6 bases. The CDR3 spans 12 residues. The germline V gene has CDR1 MNHGY and CDR2 SVAAGI. The CDR3 here is CAGQQGADGYTF. Written as DNA, the CDR3 is TGTGCCGGCCAACAGGGGGCGGATGGCTACACCTTC.

This sequence joins TRBV6-5 and TRBJ2-5; TRBD1 might be the D (7 bases). The V gene's germline CDR1 is MNHEY and CDR2 SVGAGI. Trimming removed 5 bases at V and 7 bases at J, with 11 bases between. The CDR3 spans 12 residues. CDR3 in DNA: TGTGCCAGCAGTAGACAGGGAGGGACCCAGTACTTC. It specifies CASSRQGGTQYF.

The rearrangement uses TRBV27 and TRBJ1-1; the D gene is possibly TRBD1 (6 bases). Germline values: CDR1 MNHEY, CDR2 SMNVEV (reference sequence). Trimming cost V 5 bases and J 0 bases, with 13 bases left between them. CDR3 size: 15 residues. The DNA for the CDR3 is TGTGCCAGCAGTACCCGGACAGTAATGAACACTGAAGCTTTCTTT. Translation gives CASSTRTVMNTEAFF.